Sequencing of this T cell receptor beta chain was carried out in a study of blood T cells in healthy people across ages (dated by TCRdb to between 2014 and 2017). Study-level background: Template switching captured roughly one uniquely barcoded TCR beta cDNA molecule per two T cells in model experiments. Age-related changes in TCR beta repertoire diversity were measured in the study by deep sequencing normalized with unique cDNA molecular identifiers. Four age groups were formed from the donors: young (average roughly 16 years), middle-aged (approximately 39), aged (62) and long-lived (less than 85). Donors of different ages were randomly distributed across sequencing lanes to avoid experimental bias. For two donors (one aged 18 to 30 and one aged 80 or older), the study analyzed two additional independent replicas of 1 million unique cDNA reads from the same blood draw. Overall study outcomes, separate from this receptor: As age increased, observed TCR beta diversity per million T cells dropped in a roughly linear way, and a significant reduction was already evident by age approximately 40. Because profiling used bulk unsorted PBMCs, naive and antigen-experienced compartments could not be compared conclusively. Observed TCR beta diversity correlated strongly with the percentage of naive T cells measured by flow cytometry. Because the CMV infection status of the donors was unknown, age-related changes in expanded clonotypes may potentially have been confounded. Compared with the aged group, the long-lived group had more naive CD4+ T cells, fewer expanded clones and increased TCR diversity, suggesting age selection. Estimates of total diversity based on one million sequenced T cells were considered lower bounds and underestimates.

Turning to this clonotype: The target of this receptor is not known. There are no base qualities to consult, and no much larger clone falls within one base.

Taken from cysteine to phenylalanine, the CDR3 has 15 residues. Only the CDR3 portion is preserved as DNA: 45 bases, with reading frame beginning at the first base. Looking up the germline V gene (reference sequence) yields CDR1 GTSNPN and CDR2 SVGIG. From V the trimming removes 6 bases and from J it removes 2 bases, while the gene matches leave 10 bases of the junction unaccounted for. The library was produced with 5' RACE. Sequencer: Illumina HiSeq 2500. A second PCR of about 7 to 12 cycles was performed with a sample-barcoded 5' primer and a J-beta primer mix. A template-switch 5' adaptor carrying 12 random nucleotides introduced a unique molecular identifier onto each TCR beta cDNA molecule. At least 2.5 million CDR3-containing paired-end reads were obtained from each sample. All of the RNA was converted into first-strand cDNA using the Mint cDNA synthesis kit, with a TRBC-specific oligonucleotide serving as the primer. Following uracil-DNA glycosylase treatment, a first 18-cycle PCR with universal primers M1SS and BC2_uni_R was performed on all cDNA. On the study's bioinformatics: For normalization, 1 million high-quality reads were randomly selected from each sample, with every read carrying a distinct molecular identifier. Reads sharing molecular identifiers were discarded rather than binned into consensus sequences. CDR3 identification, clonotype clustering and error correction used MiTCR with a Q25 quality threshold and the strictest error-elimination algorithm. A nonparametric unseen species model with Euler transformation was used to estimate a lower bound on total TCR beta diversity. TCRdb reprocessed the public reads (quality trimming at Q25 with fastp, clone calling with MiXCR) and kept in-frame beta chains. Rows are combined by CDR3 protein, so each entry shows the most common genes and DNA. TCRdb, rather than the study authors, made the V and J calls. The sample data list 700,000 to 800,000 distinct CDR3 sequences, and 40% to 45% of these were observed just once. Around 20% of the sample is held by the ten biggest clonotypes.

Systemically healthy Caucasian individuals from Russia, some 40 in total and aged about 6 to 95 years, were included as donors. Each donor gave ten milliliters of peripheral blood, drawn into EDTA-treated Vacutainer tubes. Ficoll-Paque density-gradient centrifugation was used to isolate PBMCs, with at least 6.5 million per sample. Trizol reagent was used to extract total RNA from PBMCs, with at least 6 micrograms per sample. For every donor, an aliquot of PBMCs went through flow cytometry to measure the percentages of naive CD45RAhigh/CD27high T cells. Sequencing was performed on blood. The chain links TRBV30 with TRBJ2-3; 8 bases in the junction line up with TRBD2. The receptor's source is a woman aged 55 to 70 in good health. The DNA reads TGTGCCTGCGCCCAGCGGGGGAACCCCACAGATACGCAGTATTTT. The translation is CACAQRGNPTDTQYF.